The clone carrying this T cell receptor beta chain was counted at least ten times. Its cognate antigen is unknown. Amplification of TCR beta CDR3 regions was performed using RNA transcripts as template. HTBI primers were employed in a first-round RT-PCR of the TCR CDR3. One entry per CDR3 protein, called by TCRdb with MiXCR from the multiplex PCR reads. This sample carries hundreds of thousands of distinct CDR3 sequences, 13% to 15% of them seen once, and the ten largest clones take about 14%. The CDR3 has 15 residues. V lost 5 bases, J lost 0 bases, and 3 bases stayed unmatched. Germline V gene sequence: CDR1 DFQATT, CDR2 SNEGSKA (reference sequence). The data stem from a study of T cells in Graves' hyperthyroidism and ophthalmopathy. Study-level results: Researchers report that a 13 V-J model separated ophthalmopathy from stable hyperthyroidism. In the blood, most expanded thyroid clonotypes above 0.001 appeared as well.

V and J are TRBV20-1 and TRBJ2-3, with 12 nucleotides matching TRBD2. The source material was blood. This receptor was taken from a middle-aged woman with Graves' hyperthyroidism. For the CDR3, the DNA is TGCAGTGCTTCCCTAGCGGGAGGGAGCACAGATACGCAGTATTTT. Protein sequence: CSASLAGGSTDTQYF.